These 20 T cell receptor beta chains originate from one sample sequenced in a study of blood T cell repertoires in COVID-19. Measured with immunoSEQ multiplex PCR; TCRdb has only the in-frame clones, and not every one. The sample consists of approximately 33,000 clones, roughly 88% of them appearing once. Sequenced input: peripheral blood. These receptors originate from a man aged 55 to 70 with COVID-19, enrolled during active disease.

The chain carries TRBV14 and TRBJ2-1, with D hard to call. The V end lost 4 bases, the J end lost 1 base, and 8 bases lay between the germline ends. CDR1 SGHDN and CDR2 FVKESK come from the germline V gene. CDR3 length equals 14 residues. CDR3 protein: CASSPTPSYNEQFF. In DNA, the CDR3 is TGTGCCAGCAGCCCGACACCTTCCTACAATGAGCAGTTCTTC.

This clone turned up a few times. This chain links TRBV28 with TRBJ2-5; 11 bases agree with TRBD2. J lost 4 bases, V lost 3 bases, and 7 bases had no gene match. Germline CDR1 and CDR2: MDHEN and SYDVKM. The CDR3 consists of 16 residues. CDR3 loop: CASSFSGRGQVETQYF. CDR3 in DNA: TGTGCCAGCAGTTTTAGCGGGAGGGGTCAAGTAGAGACCCAGTACTTC.

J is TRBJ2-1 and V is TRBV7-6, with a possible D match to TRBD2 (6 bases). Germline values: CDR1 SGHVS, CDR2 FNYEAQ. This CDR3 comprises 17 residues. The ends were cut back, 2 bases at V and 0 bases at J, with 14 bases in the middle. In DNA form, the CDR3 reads TGTGCCAGCAGCTTAATAGGCGGGATTAACTCCTACAATGAGCAGTTCTTC. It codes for CASSLIGGINSYNEQFF.

The DNA of the CDR3 is TGTGCCAGTAGTAACTTTCGGGACAGCCGTTTATCTGGGGAGCTGTTTTTT. This gives the protein CASSNFRDSRLSGELFF. The chain is built from TRBV19 and TRBJ2-2; 7 bases align to TRBD1. This CDR3 is built from 17 residues. Trimming removed 4 bases from V and 8 bases from J; junction bases left unmatched: 16. Germline loops: CDR1 LNHDA, CDR2 SQIVND (reference sequence). Full variable domain (missing parts from reference TRBV19 and TRBJ2-2): DGGITQSPKYLFRKEGQNVTLSCEQNLNHDAMYWYRQDPGQGLRLIYYSQIVNDFQKGDIAEGYSVSREKKESFPLTVTSAQKNPTAFYLCASSNFRDSRLSGELFFGEGSRLTVL.

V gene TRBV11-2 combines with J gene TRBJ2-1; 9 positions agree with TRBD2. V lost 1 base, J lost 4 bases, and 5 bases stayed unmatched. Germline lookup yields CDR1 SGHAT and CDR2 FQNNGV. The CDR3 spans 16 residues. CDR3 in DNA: TGTGCCAGCAGCTTAGTGGGGACTAGCAAATACAATGAGCAGTTCTTC. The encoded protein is CASSLVGTSKYNEQFF.

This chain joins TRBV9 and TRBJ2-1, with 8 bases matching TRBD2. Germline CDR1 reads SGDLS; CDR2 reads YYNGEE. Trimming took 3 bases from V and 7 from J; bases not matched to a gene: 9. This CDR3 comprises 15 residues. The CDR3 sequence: CASSGGGRRLNEQFF. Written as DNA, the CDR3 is TGTGCCAGCAGCGGGGGCGGGAGGCGGCTGAATGAGCAGTTCTTC.

The CDR3 DNA follows: TGCGCCAGCAGCCAGGACCGTACAGGTTCCTACGAGCAGTACTTC. This gives the protein CASSQDRTGSYEQYF. This chain connects TRBV4-1 to TRBJ2-7; maybe TRBD1 (5 bases). Trimming took off 3 bases at V and 1 base at J, with 13 bases between the two ends. This CDR3 region has 15 residues. Germline-derived CDR1 and CDR2 are MGHRA and YSYEKL.

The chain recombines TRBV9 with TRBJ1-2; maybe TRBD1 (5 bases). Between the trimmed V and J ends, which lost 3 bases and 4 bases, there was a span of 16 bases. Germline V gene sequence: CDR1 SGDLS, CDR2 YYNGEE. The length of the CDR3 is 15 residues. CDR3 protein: CASSGAGGTGYGYTF. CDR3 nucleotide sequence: TGTGCCAGCAGCGGGGCGGGGGGAACCGGCTATGGCTACACCTTC.

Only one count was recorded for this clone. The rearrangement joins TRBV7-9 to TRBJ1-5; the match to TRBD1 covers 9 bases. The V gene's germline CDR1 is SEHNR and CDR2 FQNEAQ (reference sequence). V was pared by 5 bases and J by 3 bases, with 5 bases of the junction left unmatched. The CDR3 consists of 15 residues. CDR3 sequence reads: CASSPTGGLNQPQHF. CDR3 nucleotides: TGTGCCAGCAGCCCCACAGGGGGCCTCAATCAGCCCCAGCATTTT.

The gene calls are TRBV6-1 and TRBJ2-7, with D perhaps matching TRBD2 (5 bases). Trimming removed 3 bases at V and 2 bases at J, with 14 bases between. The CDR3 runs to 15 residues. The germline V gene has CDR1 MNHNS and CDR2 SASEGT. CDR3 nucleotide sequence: TGTGCCAGCAGTGATCCGGGGATACTGGCCTACGAGCAGTACTTC. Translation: CASSDPGILAYEQYF.

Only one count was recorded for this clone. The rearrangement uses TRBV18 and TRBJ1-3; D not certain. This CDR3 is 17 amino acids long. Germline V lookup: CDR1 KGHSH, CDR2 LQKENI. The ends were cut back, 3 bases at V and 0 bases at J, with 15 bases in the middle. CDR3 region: CASSPLQPRDSGNTIYF. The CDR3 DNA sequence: TGTGCCAGCTCACCGCTACAGCCACGGGACTCTGGAAACACCATATATTTT.

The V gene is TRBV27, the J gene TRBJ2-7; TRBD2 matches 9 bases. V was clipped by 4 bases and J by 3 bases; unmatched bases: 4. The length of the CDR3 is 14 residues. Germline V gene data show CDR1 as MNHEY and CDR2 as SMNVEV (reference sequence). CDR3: CASSYRSGSYEQYF. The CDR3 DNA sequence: TGTGCCAGCAGTTACCGTAGCGGGAGCTACGAGCAGTACTTC.

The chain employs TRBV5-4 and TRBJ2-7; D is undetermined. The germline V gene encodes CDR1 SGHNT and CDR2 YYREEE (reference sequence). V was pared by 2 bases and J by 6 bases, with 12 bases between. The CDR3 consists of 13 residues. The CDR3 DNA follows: TGTGCCAGCAGCTTTGTCCTTCCCCTCGAGCAGTACTTC. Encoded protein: CASSFVLPLEQYF.

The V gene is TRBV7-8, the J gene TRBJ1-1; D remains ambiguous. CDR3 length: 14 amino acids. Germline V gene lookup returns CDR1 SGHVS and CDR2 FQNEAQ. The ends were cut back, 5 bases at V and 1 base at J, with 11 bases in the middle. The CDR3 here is CASSRGPGNTEAFF. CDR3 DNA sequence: TGTGCCAGCAGCCGAGGGCCGGGGAACACTGAAGCTTTCTTT.

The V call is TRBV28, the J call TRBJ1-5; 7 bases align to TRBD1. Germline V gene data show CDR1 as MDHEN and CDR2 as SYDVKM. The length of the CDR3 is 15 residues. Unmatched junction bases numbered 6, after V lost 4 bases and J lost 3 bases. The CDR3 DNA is TGTGCCAGCAGTTCTCCAGGGGGGCCCAATCAGCCCCAGCATTTT. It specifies CASSSPGGPNQPQHF.

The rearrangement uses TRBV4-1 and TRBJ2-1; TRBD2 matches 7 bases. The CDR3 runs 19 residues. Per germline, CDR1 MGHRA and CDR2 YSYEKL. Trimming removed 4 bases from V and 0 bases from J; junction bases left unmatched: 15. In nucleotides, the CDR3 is TGCGCCAGCAGCCGGAGGCGGGAAAAAAGCGGGACCTCCTACAATGAGCAGTTCTTC. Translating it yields CASSRRREKSGTSYNEQFF.

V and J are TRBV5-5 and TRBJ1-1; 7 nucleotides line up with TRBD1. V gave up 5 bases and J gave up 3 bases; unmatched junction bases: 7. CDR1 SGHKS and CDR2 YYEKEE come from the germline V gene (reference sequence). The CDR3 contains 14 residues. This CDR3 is CASRPDREDTEAFF. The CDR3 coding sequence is TGTGCCAGCAGGCCTGACAGGGAGGACACTGAAGCTTTCTTT.

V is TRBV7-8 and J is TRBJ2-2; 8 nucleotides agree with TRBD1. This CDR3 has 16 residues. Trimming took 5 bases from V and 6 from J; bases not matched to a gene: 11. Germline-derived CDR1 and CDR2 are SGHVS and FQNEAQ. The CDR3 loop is CASSRDAGGFSGELFF. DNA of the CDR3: TGTGCCAGCAGCCGAGACGCAGGGGGCTTCTCCGGGGAGCTGTTTTTT.

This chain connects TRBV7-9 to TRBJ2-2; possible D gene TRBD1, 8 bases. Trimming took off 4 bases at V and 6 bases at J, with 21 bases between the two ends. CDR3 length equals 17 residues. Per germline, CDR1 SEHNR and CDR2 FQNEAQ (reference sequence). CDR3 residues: CASSSLLGQGGAGELFF. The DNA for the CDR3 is TGTGCCAGCAGCTCACTTCTAGGACAGGGAGGGGCCGGGGAGCTGTTTTTT.

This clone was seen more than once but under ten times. The CDR3 sequence: CASLSRGGANTGELFF. In nucleotides, the CDR3 is TGTGCCAGCTTATCCCGGGGAGGAGCGAACACCGGGGAGCTGTTTTTT. The V gene is TRBV2, the J gene TRBJ2-2, with D maybe TRBD2 (6 bases). Trimming left V 8 bases short and J 0 bases short, with 16 bases between. Germline V gives CDR1 SNHLY, CDR2 FYNNEI. This CDR3 is 16 amino acids long.